Included here is one TCR beta chain sequence, with context. Authors' methods: By means of reference gene primer amplification, nucleated cell counts were estimated. Clones were sequenced by immunoSEQ multiplex PCR, and TCRdb holds only the in-frame ones, with some missing. For V, J and clone size, that table is used; D and trimming come from the DNA. The sample lists over 85,000 clones, 87% occurring once. The CDR3 covers 15 residues. V lost 0 bases and J lost 5, with 14 bases in between. Germline loops: CDR1 MNHEY, CDR2 SVGAGI. The sample is drawn from a study of blood T cell repertoires in COVID-19. Background on the study: The study drew acute and convalescent COVID-19 samples from the United States, Italy and Spain. The analysed material was cDNA or gDNA that came from T cells, B-cell-depleted T cells, or PBMCs.

The genes are TRBV6-5 and TRBJ2-7; tentatively, D is TRBD1 (7 bases). This TCR came from a male donor with acute or convalescent COVID-19. Material: peripheral blood. The CDR3 here is CASSYSAQGGHEQYF. For the CDR3, the DNA is TGTGCCAGCAGTTACTCAGCCCAGGGGGGCCACGAGCAGTACTTC.